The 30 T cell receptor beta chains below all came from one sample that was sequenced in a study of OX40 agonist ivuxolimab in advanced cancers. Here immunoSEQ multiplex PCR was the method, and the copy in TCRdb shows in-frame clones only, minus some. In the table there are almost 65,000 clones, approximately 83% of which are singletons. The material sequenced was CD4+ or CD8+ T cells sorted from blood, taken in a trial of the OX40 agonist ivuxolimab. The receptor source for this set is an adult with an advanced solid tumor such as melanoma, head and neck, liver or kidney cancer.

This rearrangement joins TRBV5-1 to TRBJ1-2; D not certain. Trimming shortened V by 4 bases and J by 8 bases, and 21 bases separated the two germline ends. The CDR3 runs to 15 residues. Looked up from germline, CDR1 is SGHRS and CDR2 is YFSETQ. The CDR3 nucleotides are TGCGCCAGCAGCGGGGTTGAGGTTGGTGGAGGAGGCTACACCTTC. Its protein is CASSGVEVGGGGYTF.

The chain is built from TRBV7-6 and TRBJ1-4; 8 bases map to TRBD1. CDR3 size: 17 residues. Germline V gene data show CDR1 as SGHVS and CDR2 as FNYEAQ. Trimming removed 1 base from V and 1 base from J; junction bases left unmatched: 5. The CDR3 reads CASSLGTGFGTNEKLFF. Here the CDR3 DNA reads TGTGCCAGCAGCTTAGGGACAGGGTTCGGAACTAATGAAAAACTGTTTTTT.

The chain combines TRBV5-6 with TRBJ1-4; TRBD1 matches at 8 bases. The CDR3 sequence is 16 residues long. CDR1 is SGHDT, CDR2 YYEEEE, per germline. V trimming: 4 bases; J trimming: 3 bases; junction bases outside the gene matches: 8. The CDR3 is CASSARTGRANEKLFF. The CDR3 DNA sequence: TGTGCCAGCAGCGCCCGGACAGGGCGAGCTAATGAAAAACTGTTTTTT.

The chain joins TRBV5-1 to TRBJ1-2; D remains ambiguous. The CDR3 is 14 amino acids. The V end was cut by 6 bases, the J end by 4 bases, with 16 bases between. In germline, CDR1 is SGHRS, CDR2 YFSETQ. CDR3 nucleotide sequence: TGCGCCAGCACCCCGGCGGGGTATAGCTATGGCTACACCTTC. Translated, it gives CASTPAGYSYGYTF. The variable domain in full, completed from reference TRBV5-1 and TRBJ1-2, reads KAGVTQTPRYLIKTRGQQVTLSCSPISGHRSVSWYQQTPGQGLQFLFEYFSETQRNKGNFPGRFSGRQFSNSRSEMNVSTLELGDSALYLCASTPAGYSYGYTFGSGTRLTVV.

The CDR3 loop reads CASSHPGQSRPQHF. DNA of the CDR3: TGTGCCAGCAGTCACCCGGGGCAATCTCGGCCCCAGCATTTT. This sequence joins TRBV6-6 and TRBJ1-5; tentative D call: TRBD1 (5 bases). This CDR3 region has 14 residues. Deletions cut 5 bases from V and 9 bases from J, with 17 bases between. Germline lookup yields CDR1 MNHNY and CDR2 SVGAGI (reference sequence).

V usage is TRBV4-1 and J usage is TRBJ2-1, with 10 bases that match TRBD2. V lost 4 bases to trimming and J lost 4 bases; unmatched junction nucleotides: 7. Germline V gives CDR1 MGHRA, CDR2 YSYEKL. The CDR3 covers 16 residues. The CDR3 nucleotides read TGCGCCAGCAGCCTCCAGGCACTAGCGGGATACAATGAGCAGTTCTTC. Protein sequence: CASSLQALAGYNEQFF.

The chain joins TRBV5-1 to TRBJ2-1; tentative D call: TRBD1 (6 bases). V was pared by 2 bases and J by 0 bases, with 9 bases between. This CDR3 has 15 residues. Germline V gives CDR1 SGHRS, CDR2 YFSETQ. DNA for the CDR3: TGCGCCAGCAGCTTATTGGACAGCTCCTACAATGAGCAGTTCTTC. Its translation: CASSLLDSSYNEQFF. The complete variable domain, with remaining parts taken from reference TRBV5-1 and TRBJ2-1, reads KAGVTQTPRYLIKTRGQQVTLSCSPISGHRSVSWYQQTPGQGLQFLFEYFSETQRNKGNFPGRFSGRQFSNSRSEMNVSTLELGDSALYLCASSLLDSSYNEQFFGPGTRLTVL.

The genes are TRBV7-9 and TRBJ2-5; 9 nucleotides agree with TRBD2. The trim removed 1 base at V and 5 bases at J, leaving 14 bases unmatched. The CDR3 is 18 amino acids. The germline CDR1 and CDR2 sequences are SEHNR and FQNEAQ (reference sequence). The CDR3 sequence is CASSLGRLAERVGETQYF. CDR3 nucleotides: TGTGCCAGCAGCTTAGGAAGACTAGCGGAAAGGGTCGGGGAGACCCAGTACTTC.

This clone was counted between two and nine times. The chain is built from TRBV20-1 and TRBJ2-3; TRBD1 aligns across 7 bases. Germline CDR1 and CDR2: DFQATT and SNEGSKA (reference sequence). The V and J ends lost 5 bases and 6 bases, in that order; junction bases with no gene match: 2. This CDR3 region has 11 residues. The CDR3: CSALQGDTQYF. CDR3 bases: TGCAGTGCTTTACAGGGGGATACGCAGTATTTT.

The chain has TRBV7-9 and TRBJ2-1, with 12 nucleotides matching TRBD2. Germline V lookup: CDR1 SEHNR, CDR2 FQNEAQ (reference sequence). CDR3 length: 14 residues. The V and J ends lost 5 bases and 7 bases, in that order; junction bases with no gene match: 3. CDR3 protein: CASSRTSGVNEQFF. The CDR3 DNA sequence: TGTGCCAGCAGCCGGACTAGCGGGGTGAATGAGCAGTTCTTC.

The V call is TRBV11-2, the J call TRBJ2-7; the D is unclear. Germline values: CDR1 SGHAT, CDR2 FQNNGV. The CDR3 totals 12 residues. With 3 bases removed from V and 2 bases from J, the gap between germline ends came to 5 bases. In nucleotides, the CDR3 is TGTGCCAGCAGCTTCGCTACCTACGAGCAGTACTTC. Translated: CASSFATYEQYF. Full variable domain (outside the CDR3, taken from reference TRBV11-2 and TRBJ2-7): EAGVAQSPRYKIIEKRQSVAFWCNPISGHATLYWYQQILGQGPKLLIQFQNNGVVDDSQLPKDRFSAERLKGVDSTLKIQPAKLEDSAVYLCASSFATYEQYFGPGTRLTVT.

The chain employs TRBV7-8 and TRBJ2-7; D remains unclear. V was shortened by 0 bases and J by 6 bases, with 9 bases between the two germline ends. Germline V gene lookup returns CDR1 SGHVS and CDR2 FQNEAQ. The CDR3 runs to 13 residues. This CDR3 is CASSLALGVEQYF. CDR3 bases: TGTGCCAGCAGCTTAGCGCTCGGCGTCGAGCAGTACTTC.

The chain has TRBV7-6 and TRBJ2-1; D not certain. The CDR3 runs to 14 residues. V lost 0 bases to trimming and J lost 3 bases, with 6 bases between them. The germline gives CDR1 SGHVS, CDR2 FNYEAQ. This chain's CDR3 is CASSLASSYNEQFF. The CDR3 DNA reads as TGTGCCAGCAGCTTAGCTTCCAGCTACAATGAGCAGTTCTTC.

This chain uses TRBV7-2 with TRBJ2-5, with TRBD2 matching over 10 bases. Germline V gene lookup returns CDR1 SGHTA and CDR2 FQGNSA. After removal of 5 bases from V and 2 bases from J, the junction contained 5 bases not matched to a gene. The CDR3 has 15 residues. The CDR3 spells CASSPRTSGQETQYF. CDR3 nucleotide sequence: TGTGCCAGCAGCCCCAGGACTAGCGGTCAAGAGACCCAGTACTTC.

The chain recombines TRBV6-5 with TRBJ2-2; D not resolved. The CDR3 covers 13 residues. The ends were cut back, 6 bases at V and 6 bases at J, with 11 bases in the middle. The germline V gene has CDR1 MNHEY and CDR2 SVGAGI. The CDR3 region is CASRAPRAGELFF. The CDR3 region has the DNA TGTGCCAGCAGGGCTCCAAGGGCCGGGGAGCTGTTTTTT.

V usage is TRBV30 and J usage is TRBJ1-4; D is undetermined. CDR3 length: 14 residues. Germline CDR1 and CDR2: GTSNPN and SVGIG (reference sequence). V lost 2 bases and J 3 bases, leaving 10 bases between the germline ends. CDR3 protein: CAWSNLGANEKLFF. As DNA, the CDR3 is TGTGCCTGGAGTAATCTTGGGGCTAATGAAAAACTGTTTTTT.

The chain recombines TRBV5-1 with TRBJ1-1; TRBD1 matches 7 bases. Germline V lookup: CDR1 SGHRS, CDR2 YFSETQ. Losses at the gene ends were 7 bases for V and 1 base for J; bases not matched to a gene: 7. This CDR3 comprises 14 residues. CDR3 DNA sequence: TGCGCCAGCGGGTACGGGACAGAGAACACTGAAGCTTTCTTT. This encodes CASGYGTENTEAFF.

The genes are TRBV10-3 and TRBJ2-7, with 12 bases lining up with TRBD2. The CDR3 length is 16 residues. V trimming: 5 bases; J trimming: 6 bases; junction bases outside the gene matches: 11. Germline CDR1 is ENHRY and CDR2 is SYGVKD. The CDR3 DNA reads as TGTGCCATCAGTTTGACTAGCGGGAGTGGAAAGGGCGAGCAGTACTTC. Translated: CAISLTSGSGKGEQYF.

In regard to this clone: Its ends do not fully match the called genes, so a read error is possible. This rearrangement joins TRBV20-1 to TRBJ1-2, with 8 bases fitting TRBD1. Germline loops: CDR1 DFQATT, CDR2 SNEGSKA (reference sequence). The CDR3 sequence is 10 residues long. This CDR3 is CSARGLVRGF. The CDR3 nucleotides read TGCAGTGCCAGGGGGCTGGTAAGGGGCTTC.

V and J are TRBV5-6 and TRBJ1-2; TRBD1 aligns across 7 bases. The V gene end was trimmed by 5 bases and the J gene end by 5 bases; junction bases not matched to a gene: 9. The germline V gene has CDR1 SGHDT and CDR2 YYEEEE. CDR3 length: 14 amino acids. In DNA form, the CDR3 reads TGTGCCAGCAGGCTAAGACAGGGCTCATATGGCTACACCTTC. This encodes CASRLRQGSYGYTF.

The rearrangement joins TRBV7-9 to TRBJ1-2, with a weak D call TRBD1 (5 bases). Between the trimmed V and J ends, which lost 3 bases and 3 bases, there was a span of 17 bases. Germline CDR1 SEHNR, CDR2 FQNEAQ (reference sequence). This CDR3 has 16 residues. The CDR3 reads CASSLTGQGWDYGYTF. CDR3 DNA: TGTGCCAGCAGCTTGACTGGGCAGGGTTGGGACTATGGCTACACCTTC.

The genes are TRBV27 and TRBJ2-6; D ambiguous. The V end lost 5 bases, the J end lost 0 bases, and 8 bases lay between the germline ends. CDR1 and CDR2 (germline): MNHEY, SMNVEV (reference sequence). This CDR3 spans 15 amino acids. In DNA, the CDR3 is TGTGCCAGCAGTCCACAGCTCTCTGGGGCCAACGTCCTGACTTTC. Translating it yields CASSPQLSGANVLTF.

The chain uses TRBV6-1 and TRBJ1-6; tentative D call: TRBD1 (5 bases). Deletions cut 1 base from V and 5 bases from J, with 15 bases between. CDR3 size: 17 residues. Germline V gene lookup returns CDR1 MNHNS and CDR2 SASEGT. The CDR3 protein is CASSEVWAGHHNSPLHF. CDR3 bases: TGTGCCAGCAGTGAAGTATGGGCAGGACACCATAATTCACCCCTCCACTTT.

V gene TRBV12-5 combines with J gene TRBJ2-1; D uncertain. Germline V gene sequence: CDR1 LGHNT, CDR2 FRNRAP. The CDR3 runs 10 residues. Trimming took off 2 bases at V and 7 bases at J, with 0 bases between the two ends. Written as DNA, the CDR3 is TGTGCTAGTGGTTTGAATGAGCAGTTCTTC. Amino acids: CASGLNEQFF.

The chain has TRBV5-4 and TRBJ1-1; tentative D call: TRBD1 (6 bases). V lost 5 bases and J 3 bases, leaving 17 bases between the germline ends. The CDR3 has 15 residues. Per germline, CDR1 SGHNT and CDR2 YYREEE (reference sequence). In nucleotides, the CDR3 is TGTGCCAGCAGAGATATGAGGGGGGAGTACACTGAAGCTTTCTTT. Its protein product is CASRDMRGEYTEAFF.

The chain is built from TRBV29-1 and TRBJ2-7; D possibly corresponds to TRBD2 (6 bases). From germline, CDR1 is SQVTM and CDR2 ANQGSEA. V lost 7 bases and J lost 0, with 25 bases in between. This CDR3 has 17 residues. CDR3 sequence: CSAARGAGGPSSYEQYF. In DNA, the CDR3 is TGCAGCGCCGCCCGCGGGGCCGGAGGACCGAGCTCCTACGAGCAGTACTTC.

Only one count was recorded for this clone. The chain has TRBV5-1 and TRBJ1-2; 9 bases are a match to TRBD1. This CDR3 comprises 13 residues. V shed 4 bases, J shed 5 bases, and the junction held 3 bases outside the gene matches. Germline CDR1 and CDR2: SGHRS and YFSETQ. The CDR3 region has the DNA TGCGCCAGCAGCCCGGGACAGGGTTATGGCTACACCTTC. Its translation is CASSPGQGYGYTF. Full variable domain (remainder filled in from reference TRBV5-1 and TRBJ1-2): KAGVTQTPRYLIKTRGQQVTLSCSPISGHRSVSWYQQTPGQGLQFLFEYFSETQRNKGNFPGRFSGRQFSNSRSEMNVSTLELGDSALYLCASSPGQGYGYTFGSGTRLTVV.

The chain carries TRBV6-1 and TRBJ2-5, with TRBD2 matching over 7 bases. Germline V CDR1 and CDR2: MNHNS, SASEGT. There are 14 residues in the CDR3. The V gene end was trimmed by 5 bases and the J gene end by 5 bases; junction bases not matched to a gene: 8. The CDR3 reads CASSTRLAGETQYF. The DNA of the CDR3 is TGTGCCAGCAGTACCCGACTAGCTGGGGAGACCCAGTACTTC.

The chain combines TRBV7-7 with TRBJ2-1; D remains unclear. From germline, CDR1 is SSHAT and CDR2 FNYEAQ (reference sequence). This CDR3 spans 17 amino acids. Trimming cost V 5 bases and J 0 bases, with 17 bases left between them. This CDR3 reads CASSPARAEASYNEQFF. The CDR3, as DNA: TGTGCCAGCAGCCCTGCACGGGCGGAAGCCTCCTACAATGAGCAGTTCTTC. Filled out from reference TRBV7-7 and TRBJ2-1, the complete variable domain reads GAGVSQSPRYKVTKRGQDVTLRCDPISSHATLYWYQQALGQGPEFLTYFNYEAQPDKSGLPSDRFSAERPEGSISTLTIQRTEQRDSAMYRCASSPARAEASYNEQFFGPGTRLTVL.

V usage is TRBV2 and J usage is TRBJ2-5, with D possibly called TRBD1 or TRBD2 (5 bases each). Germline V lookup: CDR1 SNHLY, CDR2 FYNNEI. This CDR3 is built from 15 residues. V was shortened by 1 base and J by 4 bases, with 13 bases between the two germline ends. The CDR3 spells CASSEGGAGRETQYF. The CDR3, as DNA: TGTGCCAGCAGTGAAGGTGGGGCAGGGAGAGAGACCCAGTACTTC.